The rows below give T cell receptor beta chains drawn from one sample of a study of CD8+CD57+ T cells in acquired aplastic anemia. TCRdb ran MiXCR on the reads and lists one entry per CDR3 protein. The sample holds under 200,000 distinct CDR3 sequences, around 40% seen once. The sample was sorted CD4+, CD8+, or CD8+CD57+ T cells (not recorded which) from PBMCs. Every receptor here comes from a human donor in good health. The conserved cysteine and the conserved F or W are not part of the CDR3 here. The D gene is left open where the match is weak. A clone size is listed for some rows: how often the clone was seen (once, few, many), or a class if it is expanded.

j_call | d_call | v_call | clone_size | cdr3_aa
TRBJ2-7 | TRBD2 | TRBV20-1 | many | SAPVAGGVGEQY
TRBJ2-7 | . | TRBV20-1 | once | SADRDTLTYEQY
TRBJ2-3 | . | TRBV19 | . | ASSMARGRTDTQY
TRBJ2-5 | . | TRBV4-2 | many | ASSQLARQETQY
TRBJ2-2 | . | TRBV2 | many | ASSETVSGQNTGELF
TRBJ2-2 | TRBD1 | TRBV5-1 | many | ASDREGNTGELF
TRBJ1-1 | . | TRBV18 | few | ASSPDTIEAF
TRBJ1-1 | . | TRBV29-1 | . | SVEDVGGNTEAF
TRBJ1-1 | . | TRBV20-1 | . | SATLPGLTEAF
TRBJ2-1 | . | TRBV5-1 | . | ASSLVSLRDEQF
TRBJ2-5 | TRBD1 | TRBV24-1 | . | ATSDSLLGQGEQETQY
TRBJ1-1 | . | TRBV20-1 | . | SAPNIPLAF
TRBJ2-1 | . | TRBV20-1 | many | SARISRDVAYNEQF
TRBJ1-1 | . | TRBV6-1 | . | ASSLPGVTEAF
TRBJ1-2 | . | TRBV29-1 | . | SVEGDTVANYGYT
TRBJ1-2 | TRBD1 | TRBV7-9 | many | ASSPGQGEGGYT
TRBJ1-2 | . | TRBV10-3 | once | AISEGRRTSDGYT
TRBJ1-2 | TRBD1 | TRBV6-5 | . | ASSYLTGTRGLNGHT
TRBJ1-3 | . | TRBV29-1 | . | SGIAGSGNTIY
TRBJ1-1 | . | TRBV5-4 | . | ASSLEVEGTEAF
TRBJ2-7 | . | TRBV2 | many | ASSAGGYEQY
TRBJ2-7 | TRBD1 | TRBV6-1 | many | ASRGQGLHEQY